This entry features one TCR beta chain sequence. No antigen is known for it. CMV status came from CD4+ T cell IFNgamma after overnight CMV lysate stimulation of fresh PBMCs. The data were obtained in a study of naive and memory T cell subsets. Study-wide findings and caveats: RNA-based TCR counts may shift with T cell activation and differentiation. Especially in CD8 cells, naive repertoires contained a few larger clonotypes, possibly CD45RA-re-expressing memory cells. Gini index rose across naive, CM, EM and EMRA in CD4 and CD8.

This CDR3 is built from 16 residues. V lost 1 base to trimming and J lost 9 bases, with 16 bases between them. The germline gives CDR1 LGHDT, CDR2 YNNKEL (reference sequence). Two oligonucleotides, mixed equimolar, formed the beta constant-region primer covering TRBC1 and TRBC2. Four rounds of PCR amplified the ligated cDNA using nested alpha and beta constant-region primers plus SP2. A 12-nucleotide UMI and the SP2 primer were added to the cDNA 3' end by oligonucleotide ligation. TCRdb re-derived calls from the UMI-ligation and nested PCR reads in MiXCR, one entry per CDR3 protein. The sample lists roughly 100,000 distinct CDR3 sequences, roughly 15% occurring once.

Sequences were obtained from naive CD8+ T cells from blood. J is TRBJ1-6 and V is TRBV3-1; D may be TRBD1 (5 bases). The TCR comes from a human donor in good health. CDR3 protein: CASSQGVPGGSSPLHF. CDR3 DNA: TGTGCCAGCAGCCAAGGAGTACCGGGGGGTAGTTCACCCCTCCACTTT.